This T cell receptor (beta chain) was sequenced for a study of T cell repertoires in cytomegalovirus infection. The junction had 4 bases not matched to a gene; V was cut back by 3 bases and J by 3 bases. This CDR3 has 14 amino acids. Germline V gene lookup returns CDR1 MGHDK and CDR2 SYGVNS. On this clonotype itself: Its antigen is unidentified.

MiXCR, run by TCRdb on the reads, gives a single entry per CDR3 protein. Of about 69,000 distinct CDR3 sequences listed, around 27% are singletons. Study results and caveats: There were carriers of CMV plus the relevant HLA, and cumulative public TCR beta family frequency identified them. HLA-C-restricted CMV clonotypes gave the most frequent clonotype in two of eight donors.

The chain employs TRBV25-1 and TRBJ2-7, with 8 bases lining up with TRBD1. The origin of this receptor is a human donor in good health (CMV status not recorded). Some clones in this sample may be carry-over from other donors' samples. The sample was CD8+ T cells from cultured PBMCs, taken from culture after CMV antigen stimulation. CDR3 nucleotides: TGTGCCAGCAGTGACCTGACAGGGGTCTACGAGCAGTACTTC. It translates to CASSDLTGVYEQYF.